This TCR beta chain is drawn from a study of CD8 T cells in ankylosing spondylitis (dated by TCRdb to about 2017). A note on the overall study: T cell receptor beta repertoires were profiled in healthy donors and ankylosing spondylitis patients so that disease-linked TCR variants could be found. The full study cohort comprised roughly 24 ankylosing spondylitis patients and some 110 healthy donors. Peripheral blood was sampled, and synovial fluid was additionally collected from ankylosing spondylitis patients. Paper-wide results and their limitations: The disease-linked clones were reported to be significantly enriched in matched synovial fluid samples from ankylosing spondylitis patients. A TCR beta motif made up of seven or eight highly homologous amino acid variants appeared to be characteristic of blood from ankylosing spondylitis patients. A CD8+ phenotype was shown by the disease-linked clones, which were found at relatively low frequencies in peripheral blood. Some TCR beta motif variants had previously been reported in synovial fluid and blood of reactive arthritis patients, which suggested common disease-initiation mechanisms.

Including cysteine and phenylalanine, the CDR3 has 15 amino acids. The DNA shown is the 45-base CDR3, in frame from base 1. The V and J ends are trimmed by 6 bases and 2 bases, leaving 15 bases between them. Instrument on record: Illumina HiSeq 2500. Quantitative 5'-RACE with molecular barcodes was the method used to prepare the TCR beta libraries. Per the original workflow: Disease-linked TCR variants were identified with a new computational method built on a probabilistic model of VDJ rearrangement. TCRdb trimmed the raw reads at Q25, called clones with MiXCR and kept productive beta chains. Under each unique CDR3 protein, matching rows form one entry showing the most common genes and DNA. These V and J calls derive from TCRdb rather than the authors' analysis. The sample records about 440,000 distinct CDR3 sequences, 17% of which are singletons. About 0.94% of the sample comes from the top ten. This clonotype has a count of ten or more. The specificity of this receptor is unknown. Base quality data are lacking; no much larger clone is found one base away.

The chain is made from TRBV12-3 or TRBV12-4 and TRBJ2-3, with a tentative D call of TRBD1 or TRBD2, each matching 6 bases. Specimen: blood, either unsorted or a sorted T cell fraction (not recorded which). This TCR derives from a male donor with ankylosing spondylitis. The CDR3 corresponds to CASSRSRGATDTQYF. In nucleotide form, the sequence is TGTGCCAGCAGCCGATCGAGGGGGGCCACAGATACGCAGTATTTT.